This T cell receptor (beta chain) was sequenced for a study of blood T cells in healthy people across ages. Study findings and constraints: It was not possible, with unsorted PBMCs, to conclusively compare naive and antigen-experienced cells. Estimated diversity across one million T cells was deemed an underestimate.

The individuals who served as donors were healthy Caucasians living in Russia, aged about 6 to 95. Germline values: CDR1 MNHEY, CDR2 SMNVEV (reference sequence). The CDR3 length is 14 residues. J was trimmed by 7 bases and V by 7 bases; bases with no gene match: 9. This clonotype was found a few times. Antigen specificity is unknown. A second about 6 to 12 cycle PCR used barcoded and J-beta primers. TCRdb used MiXCR to reprocess the 5' RACE reads, holding one entry per CDR3 protein. The sample contains 850,000 to 1,100,000 distinct CDR3 sequences, about two fifths of which appear only once. The sample taken for sequencing was blood. The clonotype comes from a man between 18 and 29 years old in good health. The genes are TRBV27 and TRBJ2-1, with 8 bases identical to TRBD1. The CDR3 loop reads CASTSGQGRNEQFF. The CDR3 nucleotides are TGTGCCAGCACATCCGGACAGGGTCGAAATGAGCAGTTCTTC.